This T cell receptor beta chain was identified in a study of preoperative IRX-2 immunotherapy in early breast cancer. As to treatment: preoperative locoregional IRX-2 cytokine immunotherapy. Preoperative locoregional IRX-2 cytokine immunotherapy was tested in the phase Ib source study. The germline V and J ends were trimmed by 0 bases and 5 bases, with 11 bases remaining between them. In germline, CDR1 is SGHRS, CDR2 YFSETQ. The CDR3 runs to 14 residues. Assay: immunoSEQ multiplex PCR; the TCRdb copy retains only in-frame clones and omits some. The table has 30,000 to 35,000 clones, 75% to 90% seen once.

The genes are TRBV5-1 and TRBJ1-1, with a weak D call TRBD1 (6 bases). The sample was lymph node tissue, taken from a patient treated with IRX-2 immunotherapy. The TCR was taken from a human donor with breast cancer. Here the CDR3 DNA reads TGCGCCAGCAGCTTGGACCGGGGGCGTACTGAAGCTTTCTTT. This encodes CASSLDRGRTEAFF.